The 18 T cell receptor beta chains presented below share a single source sample, sequenced in a study of blood T cells in healthy people across ages. A second roughly 6 to 12 cycle PCR used barcoded and J-beta primers. TCRdb processed the 5' RACE reads anew with MiXCR; each CDR3 protein has one entry. The table shows about 670,000 distinct CDR3 sequences, with 45% to 60% occurring only once. Sample: blood. The receptors derive from a woman of 80 years or more in good health.

This clonotype was observed at least ten times. This sequence joins TRBV5-5 and TRBJ2-1; D remains ambiguous. This CDR3 contains 13 residues. Germline V CDR1 and CDR2: SGHKS, YYEKEE (reference sequence). V was trimmed by 0 bases and J by 4 bases, leaving 5 bases between them. In nucleotides, the CDR3 is TGTGCCAGCAGCTTGGGCTATTACAATGAGCAGTTCTTC. As protein: CASSLGYYNEQFF.

This clonotype occurred many times. The rearrangement joins TRBV7-9 to TRBJ2-4; 8 bases map to TRBD2. This CDR3 contains 14 residues. V was pared by 7 bases and J by 7 bases, with 9 bases of the junction left unmatched. Germline values: CDR1 SEHNR, CDR2 FQNEAQ (reference sequence). This chain's CDR3 is CASTLSSGSNIQYF. In DNA, the CDR3 is TGTGCCAGCACCCTAAGCAGCGGGAGTAACATTCAGTACTTC.

J is TRBJ2-1 and V is TRBV27; unclear D gene. CDR3 size: 14 residues. Germline loops: CDR1 MNHEY, CDR2 SMNVEV (reference sequence). Trimming pared 2 bases from V and 6 bases from J, leaving 11 bases between. Here the CDR3 DNA reads TGTGCCAGCAGTTTAGTCGGCTTGCCCAATGAGCAGTTCTTC. It is translated as CASSLVGLPNEQFF.

The V and J genes are TRBV7-9 and TRBJ2-7, with 7 bases lining up with TRBD1. CDR3 size: 14 residues. V lost 7 bases and J lost 7; bases outside the gene matches: 13. Germline V gives CDR1 SEHNR, CDR2 FQNEAQ (reference sequence). CDR3 nucleotides: TGTGCCAGCACGAACAGGGGCATCCACAATGAGCAGTACTTC. Translated: CASTNRGIHNEQYF.

Comments on this clonotype: This may stem from a read error, because a much larger clone lies one nucleotide away. The V gene is TRBV2, the J gene TRBJ2-1; the D is unclear. Germline V gene data show CDR1 as SNHLY and CDR2 as FYNNEI. The CDR3 extends over 13 amino acids. V lost 2 bases and J 10 bases, leaving 12 bases between the germline ends. CDR3 residues: CASSEYPSYEQFF. Here the CDR3 DNA reads TGTGCCAGCAGTGAATATCCCTCCTACGAGCAGTTCTTC.

This clonotype was recorded many times. The chain combines TRBV28 with TRBJ2-7; tentative D call: TRBD1 (5 bases). V shed 8 bases and J shed 5 bases, with 22 bases lying between them. CDR3 length: 15 amino acids. The germline gives CDR1 MDHEN, CDR2 SYDVKM. CDR3 sequence reads: CASGLRGTGVHEQYF. The CDR3 DNA sequence: TGTGCCAGCGGGCTTAGGGGCACTGGAGTCCACGAGCAGTACTTC.

V and J are TRBV2 and TRBJ1-5; D ambiguous. The CDR3 sequence is 14 residues long. Germline-derived CDR1 and CDR2 are SNHLY and FYNNEI. The V end lost 7 bases, the J end lost 4 bases, and 14 bases lay between the germline ends. The CDR3 reads CASMLDGRNQPQHF. The CDR3 region has the DNA TGTGCCAGCATGTTGGACGGACGAAATCAGCCCCAGCATTTT.

This chain links TRBV20-1 with TRBJ2-2; D is uncertain. CDR3 length equals 14 residues. V shed 0 bases and J shed 3 bases, with 8 bases lying between them. Germline CDR1 reads DFQATT; CDR2 reads SNEGSKA (reference sequence). The CDR3: CSARDRRYTGELFF. The CDR3 bases are TGCAGTGCTAGAGATCGTCGGTACACCGGGGAGCTGTTTTTT.

The chain employs TRBV2 and TRBJ1-4; a weak D match, TRBD1 (5 bases). This CDR3 spans 14 amino acids. The germline V gene has CDR1 SNHLY and CDR2 FYNNEI. CDR3 nucleotides: TGTGTCAACCGACCCGGGACCTCTAATGAAAAACTGTTTTTT. Protein: CVNRPGTSNEKLFF.

This chain joins TRBV9 and TRBJ2-1; TRBD2 matches at 12 bases. Germline V lookup: CDR1 SGDLS, CDR2 YYNGEE. CDR3 size: 15 residues. The V segment lost 3 bases and the J segment 6 bases; nucleotides outside the gene matches: 4. This CDR3 reads CASSDRTSGVNEQFF. The CDR3 region has the DNA TGTGCCAGCAGCGACCGGACTAGCGGGGTCAATGAGCAGTTCTTC.

This clonotype was recorded many times. V and J are TRBV4-2 and TRBJ2-7, with 8 positions matching TRBD2. This CDR3 region has 16 residues. The V and J ends lost 0 bases and 0 bases, in that order; junction bases with no gene match: 4. Germline V gives CDR1 LGHNA, CDR2 YNFKEQ. The CDR3 protein is CASSQDTSGRSYEQYF. In nucleotides, the CDR3 is TGTGCCAGCAGCCAAGATACTAGCGGTCGCTCCTACGAGCAGTACTTC.

Worth noting for this clonotype: A much bigger clone sits one base away, suggesting this may be a read error. The genes are TRBV6-5 and TRBJ1-5, with D hard to call. V lost 5 bases and J lost 6, with 14 bases in between. The CDR3 covers 14 residues. The germline gives CDR1 MNHEY, CDR2 SVGAGI. CDR3 region: CASSDWGEGQPQHF. The CDR3 DNA reads as TGTGCCAGCAGTGATTGGGGAGAGGGTCAGCCCCAGCATTTT.

About this clonotype: A much larger clone lies a single base off, so this may be a read error. The V and J genes are TRBV24-1 and TRBJ1-2; D is unresolved. CDR3 length: 14 residues. CDR1 and CDR2 (germline): KGHDR, SFDVKD. CDR3 residues: CAASDPAKNYGYTF. The DNA for the CDR3 is TGTGCCGCCAGTGATCCGGCCAAAAACTATGGCTACACCTTC.

This clonotype was recorded a few times. V usage is TRBV6-1 and J usage is TRBJ2-7; D is undetermined. The CDR3 runs 13 residues. Trimming pared 8 bases from V and 1 base from J, leaving 12 bases between. In germline, CDR1 is MNHNS, CDR2 SASEGT. CDR3 amino acids: CASVRAYSYEQYF. The CDR3 bases are TGTGCCAGCGTCCGAGCGTATTCCTACGAGCAGTACTTC.

The chain is built from TRBV5-1 and TRBJ1-4, with 9 bases identical to TRBD1. Germline CDR1 and CDR2: SGHRS and YFSETQ. This CDR3 has 16 amino acids. Trimming at V came to 2 bases and at J to 3 bases, leaving 5 bases not matched to a gene. CDR3 residues: CASSFTGGDSNEKLFF. In DNA form, the CDR3 reads TGCGCCAGCAGCTTTACAGGGGGCGATTCTAATGAAAAACTGTTTTTT.

The rearrangement uses TRBV20-1 and TRBJ2-1; D is unclear. The ends were cut back, 0 bases at V and 5 bases at J, with 8 bases in the middle. The CDR3 contains 13 residues. CDR1 is DFQATT, CDR2 SNEGSKA, per germline (reference sequence). The CDR3 DNA follows: TGCAGTGCTAGAGAATCACCGCACAATGAGCAGTTCTTC. It encodes CSARESPHNEQFF.

In its sample, this clonotype was seen a few times. The gene calls are TRBV7-8 and TRBJ2-3; D gene unclear. From germline, CDR1 is SGHVS and CDR2 FQNEAQ. The CDR3 sequence is 12 residues long. V lost 2 bases to trimming and J lost 5 bases, with 5 bases between them. Here the CDR3 DNA reads TGTGCCAGCAGCTTAAAAGTAGATACGCAGTATTTT. This translates into CASSLKVDTQYF. The complete variable domain, with remaining parts taken from reference TRBV7-8 and TRBJ2-3, reads GAGVSQSPRYKVAKRGQDVALRCDPISGHVSLFWYQQALGQGPEFLTYFQNEAQLDKSGLPSDRFFAERPEGSVSTLKIQRTQQEDSAVYLCASSLKVDTQYFGPGTRLTVL.

The chain uses TRBV7-3 and TRBJ1-6, with D tentatively TRBD1 (5 bases). Germline V gene sequence: CDR1 SGHTA, CDR2 FQGTGA. The CDR3 consists of 14 residues. This chain's CDR3 is CAYRAGSGTSPLHF. CDR3 sequence (DNA): TGTGCTTATCGGGCAGGGTCGGGGACTTCACCCCTCCACTTT.